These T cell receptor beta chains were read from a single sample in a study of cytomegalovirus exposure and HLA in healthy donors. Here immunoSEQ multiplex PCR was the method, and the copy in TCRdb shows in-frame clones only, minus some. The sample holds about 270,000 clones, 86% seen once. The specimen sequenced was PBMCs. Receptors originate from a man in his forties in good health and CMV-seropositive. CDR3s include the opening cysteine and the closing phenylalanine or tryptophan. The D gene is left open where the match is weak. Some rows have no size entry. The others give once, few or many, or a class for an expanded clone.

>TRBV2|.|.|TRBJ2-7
TGTGCCAGCAATCCGTTGGGTAGCGGAAAATACGAGCAGTACTTC
CASNPLGSGKYEQYF
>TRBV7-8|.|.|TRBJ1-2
TGTGCCAGCAGCTTATTCGGGAAGAGGACCTATGGCTACACCTTC
CASSLFGKRTYGYTF
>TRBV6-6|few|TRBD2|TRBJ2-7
TGTGCCAGCACCTTTAGCGGGTCAAGCTCCTACGAGCAGTACTTC
CASTFSGSSSYEQYF
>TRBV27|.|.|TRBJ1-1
TGTGCCAGCAGTTTATCTGGCATTTTGAACACTGAAGCTTTCTTT
CASSLSGILNTEAFF
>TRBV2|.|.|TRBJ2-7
TGTGCCAGCAGTGATGAGGAACTCCAGCACTACTTC
CASSDEELQHYF
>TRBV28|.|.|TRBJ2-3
TGTGCCAGCAGAGGACTATTTAGCACAGATACGCAGTATTTT
CASRGLFSTDTQYF
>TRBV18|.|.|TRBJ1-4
TGTGCCAGCTCACCACGGGCAGGAGGGTCCGAAGAAAAACTGTTTTTT
CASSPRAGGSEEKLFF
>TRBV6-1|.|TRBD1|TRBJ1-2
TGTGCCGGAAGTAAGGACAGGAGGTTGGGTGGCTACACCTTC
CAGSKDRRLGGYTF
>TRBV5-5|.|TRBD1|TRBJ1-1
TGTGCCAGCAGTTGGACAGGGGGCGAGATGGCTGAAGCTTTCTTT
CASSWTGGEMAEAFF
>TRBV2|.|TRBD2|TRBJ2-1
TGTGCCAGCAGTGGATGGACTAGCGGCAGCTCCTACAATGAGCAGTTCTTC
CASSGWTSGSSYNEQFF
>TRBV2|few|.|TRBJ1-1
TGTGCCAGCAGTGCAACCGGGGGGCTTACTGAAGCTTTCTTT
CASSATGGLTEAFF
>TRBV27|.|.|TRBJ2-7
TGTGCCAGCAGCCTGGGACACTTCTACGAGCAGTACTTC
CASSLGHFYEQYF
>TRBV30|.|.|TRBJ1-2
TGTGCCTGGAGTGTAGCCAGGGGCGGCTACACCTTC
CAWSVARGGYTF
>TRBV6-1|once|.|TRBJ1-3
TGTGCCAGCAGGGGAGGGTTGGGGGGCACCATATATTTT
CASRGGLGGTIYF
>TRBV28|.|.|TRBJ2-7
TGTGCCAGCAGTTCATTGACTGGGTCCTACGAGCAGTACTTC
CASSSLTGSYEQYF
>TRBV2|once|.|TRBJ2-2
TGTGCCAGCGAGAAAGAAAGGAACACCGGGGAGCTGTTTTTT
CASEKERNTGELFF
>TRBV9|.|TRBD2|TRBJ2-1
TGTGCCAGCAGCGTAGATGGGACTAGCGGAGCCTACAATGAGCAGTTCTTC
CASSVDGTSGAYNEQFF
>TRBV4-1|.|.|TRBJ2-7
TGCGCCAGCAGCCAGGTGAGGCTTGCCGAGCAGTACTTC
CASSQVRLAEQYF
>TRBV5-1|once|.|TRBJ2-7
TGCGCCAGCAGCTTGGGTTCGGGCGAGCAGTACTTC
CASSLGSGEQYF
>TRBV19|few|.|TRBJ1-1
TGTGCCAGTAGTATGACCCCCCAGGGTGGAGAAGCTTTCTTT
CASSMTPQGGEAFF
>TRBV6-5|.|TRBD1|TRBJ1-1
TGTGCCAGCAGCCAGGGGGCAAGTGTCACTGAAGCTTTCTTT
CASSQGASVTEAFF
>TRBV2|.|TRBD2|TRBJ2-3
TGTGCCAGCAGGACCCGTAACGGGGCGGGGGGCACAGATACGCAGTATTTT
CASRTRNGAGGTDTQYF
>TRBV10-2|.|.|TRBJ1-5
TGCGCCAGCAATCCGGGGGGCAATCAGCCCCAGCATTTT
CASNPGGNQPQHF
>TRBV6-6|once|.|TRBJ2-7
TGTGCCAGCAGTTACTTCGCAGGGTTGAACGAGCAGTACTTC
CASSYFAGLNEQYF
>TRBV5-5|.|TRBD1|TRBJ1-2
TGTGCCAGCAGCCGGACAGGGGGGGGAGGCTACACCTTC
CASSRTGGGGYTF
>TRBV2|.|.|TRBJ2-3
TGTGCCAGCAGCCGCCCCCCGGCGGTGGGCACAGATACGCAGTATTTT
CASSRPPAVGTDTQYF
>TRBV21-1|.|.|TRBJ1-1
TGTGCCAGGTGTCAAGAAGGGGTTGACGGATGTGAAGCTTTCTTT
CARCQEGVDGCEAFF
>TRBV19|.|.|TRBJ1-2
TGTGCCAGTAGTACCGGGGGGAAGCCTATGTGGGGCTACACCTTC
CASSTGGKPMWGYTF